A selection of T cell receptor beta chains follows, all from one sample in a study of OX40 agonist ivuxolimab in advanced cancers. The protocol was immunoSEQ multiplex PCR, while the TCRdb copy is restricted to in-frame clones and leaves out a portion. Here the sample spans around 66,000 clones, about nine tenths being singletons. The material sequenced was CD4+ or CD8+ T cells sorted from blood, taken in a trial of the OX40 agonist ivuxolimab. All receptors come from an adult with an advanced solid tumor such as melanoma, head and neck, liver or kidney cancer. Each CDR3 is given with its conserved first and last residue. The order of the fields is clone size, D gene, V gene, J gene, CDR3 DNA, CDR3 protein. D genes are given only for firm matches. Size is stated for part of the rows, as once, few or many counts, or as a class when the clone is expanded.

size: .; D: TRBD2; V: TRBV29-1; J: TRBJ2-5; DNA: TGCAGCGCCACGACTAGCGGGAGTGAGACCCAGTACTTC; CDR3: CSATTSGSETQYF
size: .; D: TRBD2; V: TRBV6-1; J: TRBJ2-3; DNA: TGTGCCAGCAGTAAGACTAGCGGCACAGATACGCAGTATTTT; CDR3: CASSKTSGTDTQYF
size: .; D: TRBD2; V: TRBV4-2; J: TRBJ2-3; DNA: TGTGCCAGCAGCCAACTAGCGGGAGTGGATACGCAGTATTTT; CDR3: CASSQLAGVDTQYF
size: .; D: TRBD1; V: TRBV30; J: TRBJ1-2; DNA: TGTGCCTGGAACTGGGGACAGGGTGTCTATGGCTACACCTTC; CDR3: CAWNWGQGVYGYTF
size: .; D: TRBD2; V: TRBV5-1; J: TRBJ2-1; DNA: TGCGCCAGCAGCGGGGGACTAGCGGGAGGATACAATGAGCAGTTCTTC; CDR3: CASSGGLAGGYNEQFF
size: .; D: TRBD1; V: TRBV6-1; J: TRBJ2-7; DNA: TGTGCCAGCAGCCGAACAGGGGGCGCTTTTTACGAGCAGTACTTC; CDR3: CASSRTGGAFYEQYF
size: .; D: .; V: TRBV6-5; J: TRBJ2-1; DNA: TGTGCCAGCAGTTACTCAGGGATTGAGCAGTTCTTC; CDR3: CASSYSGIEQFF
size: .; D: TRBD1; V: TRBV4-1; J: TRBJ2-7; DNA: TGCGCCAGCAGTCGAGACAGGGGGCTCTACGAGCAGTACTTC; CDR3: CASSRDRGLYEQYF
size: once; D: TRBD2; V: TRBV7-8; J: TRBJ2-1; DNA: TGTGCCAGCAGCCCCCGGGGAGGCGGGAGCTCCTACAATGAGCAGTTCTTC; CDR3: CASSPRGGGSSYNEQFF
size: .; D: .; V: TRBV7-2; J: TRBJ2-7; DNA: TGTGCCAGCAGCTTGGGCCGTACCTACGAGCAGTACTTC; CDR3: CASSLGRTYEQYF
size: .; D: .; V: TRBV2; J: TRBJ1-2; DNA: TGTGCCAGCAGTATCTCCCGCAGGGATGATGGCTACACCTTC; CDR3: CASSISRRDDGYTF
size: .; D: TRBD1; V: TRBV5-4; J: TRBJ2-3; DNA: TGTGCCAGCAGCCACCGGGACAGGGACACAGATACGCAGTATTTT; CDR3: CASSHRDRDTDTQYF
size: .; D: .; V: TRBV28; J: TRBJ2-1; DNA: TGTGCCAGCAGACTCGGGCCGTGGTCAAATGAGCAGTTCTTC; CDR3: CASRLGPWSNEQFF
size: .; D: .; V: TRBV2; J: TRBJ2-3; DNA: TGTGCCAGCAGTGAGCCTTTCTCCACAACGCAGTATTTT; CDR3: CASSEPFSTTQYF
size: .; D: .; V: TRBV4-1; J: TRBJ2-7; DNA: TGCGCCAGCAGCCCGACGGACGGGGAGCAGTACTTC; CDR3: CASSPTDGEQYF
size: .; D: TRBD2; V: TRBV4-2; J: TRBJ2-1; DNA: TGTGCCAGCAGCCGCAAAGGAACTAGCGGGACTTTACCGACAAATGAGCAGTTCTTC; CDR3: CASSRKGTSGTLPTNEQFF
size: .; D: .; V: TRBV20-1; J: TRBJ2-5; DNA: TGCAGTGCTAGACAAGTAGAGACCCAGTACTTC; CDR3: CSARQVETQYF
size: .; D: .; V: TRBV7-9; J: TRBJ2-7; DNA: TGTGCCAGCAGCACACAGGGCTGGGAGCAGTACTTC; CDR3: CASSTQGWEQYF
size: .; D: TRBD2; V: TRBV11-3; J: TRBJ2-5; DNA: TGTGCCAGCAGCAGACTAGCGGGAGGTAGAGAGACCCAGTACTTC; CDR3: CASSRLAGGRETQYF
size: .; D: .; V: TRBV28; J: TRBJ2-7; DNA: TGTGCCAGCAGCCGCCGTGGCAGCCTATCCTACGAGCAGTACTTC; CDR3: CASSRRGSLSYEQYF
size: .; D: .; V: TRBV5-1; J: TRBJ1-2; DNA: TGCGCCAGCAGCTTGGTACACCCGTCTAACTATGGCTACACCTTC; CDR3: CASSLVHPSNYGYTF
size: .; D: TRBD2; V: TRBV11-3; J: TRBJ2-3; DNA: TGTGCCAGCATCCACCTGACTAGCGGGATAACAGATACGCAGTATTTT; CDR3: CASIHLTSGITDTQYF
size: .; D: TRBD2; V: TRBV18; J: TRBJ2-3; DNA: TGTGCCAGCTCTGTTAGACTAGCGGGAGTTGCAGATACGCAGTATTTT; CDR3: CASSVRLAGVADTQYF
size: .; D: .; V: TRBV10-1; J: TRBJ2-7; DNA: TGCGCCAGCAGTGAGGGGGGGAGCGACGAGCAGTACTTC; CDR3: CASSEGGSDEQYF
size: .; D: .; V: TRBV21-1; J: TRBJ2-1; DNA: TGTGCCAGCAGCAAAGACCGGGATGCCCCGGGACGGACGAACAATGAGCAGTTCTTC; CDR3: CASSKDRDAPGRTNNEQFF
size: .; D: .; V: TRBV30; J: TRBJ1-5; DNA: TGTGCCCGAGGAGGGGGACCGTCTAGCAATCAGCCCCAGCATTTT; CDR3: CARGGGPSSNQPQHF
size: .; D: .; V: TRBV28; J: TRBJ2-7; DNA: TGTGCCAGCAGTTTTGGCCCCGCTTGGCAGTACTTC; CDR3: CASSFGPAWQYF
size: .; D: .; V: TRBV18; J: TRBJ1-5; DNA: TGTGCCAGCTCACCGAGCAGGGGTGAGTATCAGCCCCAGCATTTT; CDR3: CASSPSRGEYQPQHF
size: .; D: .; V: TRBV28; J: TRBJ2-1; DNA: TGTGCCAGCAAACAAGGGGACTCTTACAATGAGCAGTTCTTC; CDR3: CASKQGDSYNEQFF
size: .; D: TRBD2; V: TRBV6-1; J: TRBJ2-1; DNA: TGTGCCAGCAGTATAGGGCTAGCGGGGATCAATGAGCAGTTCTTC; CDR3: CASSIGLAGINEQFF
size: .; D: TRBD1; V: TRBV5-1; J: TRBJ1-1; DNA: TGCGCCAGCAGCTACGGGACAGAGAACACTGAAGCTTTCTTT; CDR3: CASSYGTENTEAFF
size: .; D: TRBD1; V: TRBV18; J: TRBJ2-7; DNA: TGTGCCAGCTACCGGGACAGAGACTCCTACGAGCAGTACTTC; CDR3: CASYRDRDSYEQYF